This is a list of T cell receptor beta chains from one sample in a study of cytotoxic CD8 clonotypes in ibrutinib-treated CLL. Clones were read by immunoSEQ multiplex PCR, and TCRdb kept only the in-frame ones, dropping some. The sample records over 120,000 clones, 60% to 85% being singletons. Sequencing was performed on PBMCs, taken after 24 months of ibrutinib treatment. Receptors were obtained from a human donor with chronic lymphocytic leukemia. Both conserved end residues are part of each CDR3. Fields, in order: V gene, clone size, D gene, J gene, CDR3 DNA, CDR3 protein. The D gene is left open where the match is weak. The size field is filled for only some rows; it gives once, few, many or a size class.

TRBV4-2	NA	TRBD2	TRBJ2-3	TGTGCCAGCAGCCCACCTCCCGGGACTAGCGCCCGGGGGGGTACGCAGTATTTT	CASSPPPGTSARGGTQYF
TRBV15	NA	NA	TRBJ1-1	TGTGCCACCAGCAGACCGACTACGGCTGAAGCTTTCTTT	CATSRPTTAEAFF
TRBV19	NA	NA	TRBJ2-3	TGTGCCACAAGCCCCGGGGGCGGGGAAACAGATACGCAGTATTTT	CATSPGGGETDTQYF
TRBV30	NA	NA	TRBJ1-6	TGTGCCTGGAGTTCACAGGGAACGGGATCACCCCTCCACTTT	CAWSSQGTGSPLHF
TRBV11-3	once	TRBD1	TRBJ1-1	TGTGCCAGCAGCTTAGATCGCGGACAGGGGGGGAACACTGAAGCTTTCTTT	CASSLDRGQGGNTEAFF
TRBV19	many	NA	TRBJ1-4	TGTGCCAGTAGTCCCCTCCAGGGTGTCGCTAATGAAAAACTGTTTTTT	CASSPLQGVANEKLFF
TRBV6-5	NA	NA	TRBJ2-5	TGTGCCAGCAGCCCCGGGCGACCTAAAGAGACCCAGTACTTC	CASSPGRPKETQYF
TRBV14	NA	TRBD2	TRBJ2-5	TGTGCCAGCAGCCAAGTGATGACGGGGGGAGAGACCCAGTACTTC	CASSQVMTGGETQYF
TRBV2	NA	NA	TRBJ1-4	TGTGCCAGCGGGGGACATTTCGAAGGGCTGTTTTTT	CASGGHFEGLFF
TRBV9	NA	NA	TRBJ2-2	TGTGCCAGCAGCGTAGACGGGCCTAACACCGGGGAGCTGTTTTTT	CASSVDGPNTGELFF
TRBV5-1	once	TRBD2	TRBJ2-3	TGCGCCAGCAGCTCCGGGACTAGCGGGAGCACAGATACGCAGTATTTT	CASSSGTSGSTDTQYF
TRBV6-5	NA	TRBD1	TRBJ1-5	TGTGCCAGCAACCCAAGGGGGCGCGGTCAGCCCCAGCATTTT	CASNPRGRGQPQHF
TRBV28	few	NA	TRBJ1-1	TGTGCCAGCGGATCCTCTCACGAGGGGAACACTGAAGCTTTCTTT	CASGSSHEGNTEAFF
TRBV4-1	NA	NA	TRBJ2-1	TGCGCCAGCAGCCAGATGGGGCATGGGGACAATGAGCAGTTCTTC	CASSQMGHGDNEQFF
TRBV10-3	NA	NA	TRBJ2-7	TGTGCCATCAGTGATGGGGGGGCCCCGGGGGGCGAGCAGTACTTC	CAISDGGAPGGEQYF
TRBV20-1	NA	NA	TRBJ1-3	TGCAGTGCCGGTGGCCTGGGCACCATATATTTT	CSAGGLGTIYF
TRBV5-5	NA	NA	TRBJ2-7	TGTGCCAGCAGCCGGACAGAATACGAGCAGTACTTC	CASSRTEYEQYF
TRBV18	once	TRBD2	TRBJ2-1	TGTGCCAGCTCAGCCGCTAGCGGGAACTACAATGAGCAGTTCTTC	CASSAASGNYNEQFF
TRBV5-4	NA	TRBD2	TRBJ2-7	TGTGCCAGCACCCCGGGACTAGCGGGGGGGCCCGGCTCCTACGAGCAGTACTTC	CASTPGLAGGPGSYEQYF
TRBV5-4	NA	TRBD1	TRBJ2-5	TGCGCCAGCAGCCAAGACAGGGGGGGAGGGTCCCAAGAGACCCAGTACTTC	CASSQDRGGGSQETQYF
TRBV6-5	NA	NA	TRBJ2-7	TGTGCCAGCAGTTACGGGGCCGGGACGCCTTCCTACGAGCAGTACTTC	CASSYGAGTPSYEQYF
TRBV6-1	NA	TRBD2	TRBJ2-1	TGTGCCAGCAGTGGGCTAGCGGGATACAATGAGCAGTTCTTC	CASSGLAGYNEQFF
TRBV7-2	NA	NA	TRBJ1-5	TGTGCCAGCAGCTTAGTAGCAGGGGGCAATCAGCCCCAGCATTTT	CASSLVAGGNQPQHF
TRBV6-6	few	NA	TRBJ2-3	TGTGCCAGCAGTTACCCCGACGGGGGCACAGATACGCAGTATTTT	CASSYPDGGTDTQYF
TRBV10-3	NA	NA	TRBJ2-1	TGTGCCACCAACCCCGCGCCCCGCCGAAATGAGCAGTTCTTC	CATNPAPRRNEQFF
TRBV29-1	once	NA	TRBJ1-1	TGCAGCGTTCGGTCAGCGATTGAAGCTTTCTTT	CSVRSAIEAFF
TRBV7-2	once	NA	TRBJ1-2	TGTGCCAGCAGCCCCCATGGGGATACTGGCTACACCTTC	CASSPHGDTGYTF
TRBV5-5	NA	TRBD1	TRBJ1-6	TGTGCCAGCAGCATCACAGGGGGTAAAGGCTCCTATAATTCACCCCTCCACTTT	CASSITGGKGSYNSPLHF
TRBV27	NA	NA	TRBJ2-4	TGTGCCAGCACCCTGACAGCCAACATTCAGTACTTC	CASTLTANIQYF
TRBV6-6	NA	NA	TRBJ2-7	TGTGCCAGCAGTTATTCGGGATTTTCGTACGAGCAGTACTTC	CASSYSGFSYEQYF
TRBV9	once	TRBD2	TRBJ2-1	TGTGCCAGCGGGGAGGGAGGACCCTCCTACAATGAGCAGTTCTTC	CASGEGGPSYNEQFF
TRBV5-6	NA	NA	TRBJ2-1	TGTGCCAGCAGCAACAGGGAGGCCTACAATGAGCAGTTCTTC	CASSNREAYNEQFF
TRBV5-1	NA	NA	TRBJ2-1	TGCGCCAGCAGCCCCGATTACAATGAGCAGTTCTTC	CASSPDYNEQFF
TRBV5-4	NA	NA	TRBJ2-3	TGTGCCAGCAGCTCCCCGGGACTCCCCACAGATACGCAGTATTTT	CASSSPGLPTDTQYF
TRBV18	NA	NA	TRBJ1-6	TGTGCCAGCTCACCACCCGGGGCAGGGAGTGGGAGTTCACCCCTCCACTTT	CASSPPGAGSGSSPLHF
TRBV7-3	NA	NA	TRBJ2-2	TGTGCCAGCAGCGCCAGCGGGAACACCGGGGAGCTGTTTTTT	CASSASGNTGELFF
TRBV11-3	once	NA	TRBJ2-5	TGTGCCAGCAGCTTAGGGCCCGGGGAGACCCAGTACTTC	CASSLGPGETQYF
TRBV4-3	once	TRBD2	TRBJ2-1	TGCGCCAGCAGCCAAGAGGGGCGTCGGCGGGGGGACTACAATGAGCAGTTCTTC	CASSQEGRRRGDYNEQFF
TRBV7-6	NA	TRBD2	TRBJ2-5	TGTGCCAGCAGCCAAGCGGGACCCCAAGAGACCCAGTACTTC	CASSQAGPQETQYF
TRBV18	NA	NA	TRBJ1-1	TGTGCCAGCTCCCTCAGACAGACCGAAGCTTTCTTT	CASSLRQTEAFF
TRBV29-1	NA	NA	TRBJ1-1	TGCAGCGTTGGACAGGCCGACACTGAAGCTTTCTTT	CSVGQADTEAFF
TRBV10-3	many	NA	TRBJ2-7	TGTGCCACCGCCCCCGGGACCCCGACCTACGAGCAGTACTTC	CATAPGTPTYEQYF
TRBV19	few	NA	TRBJ1-1	TGTGCCAGTAGTTTGGGGGGTCCCAACACTGAAGCTTTCTTT	CASSLGGPNTEAFF
TRBV28	NA	TRBD2	TRBJ2-2	TGTGCCAGCAGTTTTCCCCTACTAGCGGGGACCAACACCGGGGAGCTGTTTTTT	CASSFPLLAGTNTGELFF
TRBV11-2	NA	NA	TRBJ2-5	TGTGCCAGCAGCTTAGAGGAGACCCAGTACTTC	CASSLEETQYF
TRBV18	NA	NA	TRBJ2-5	TGTGCCAGCTCACCCGCCGGGACACCTGGGGAGACCCAGTACTTC	CASSPAGTPGETQYF